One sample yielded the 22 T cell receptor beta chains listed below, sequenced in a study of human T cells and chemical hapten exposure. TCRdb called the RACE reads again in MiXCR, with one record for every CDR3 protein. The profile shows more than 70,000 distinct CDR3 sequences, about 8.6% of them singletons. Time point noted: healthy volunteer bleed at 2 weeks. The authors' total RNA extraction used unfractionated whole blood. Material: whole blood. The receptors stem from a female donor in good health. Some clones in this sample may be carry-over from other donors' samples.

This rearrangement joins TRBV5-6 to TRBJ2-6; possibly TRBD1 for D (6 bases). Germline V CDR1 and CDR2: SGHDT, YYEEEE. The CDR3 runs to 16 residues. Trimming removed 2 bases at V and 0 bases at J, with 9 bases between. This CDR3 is CASSLLQGSGANVLTF. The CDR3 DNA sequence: TGTGCCAGCAGCTTATTACAGGGCTCTGGGGCCAACGTCCTGACTTTC.

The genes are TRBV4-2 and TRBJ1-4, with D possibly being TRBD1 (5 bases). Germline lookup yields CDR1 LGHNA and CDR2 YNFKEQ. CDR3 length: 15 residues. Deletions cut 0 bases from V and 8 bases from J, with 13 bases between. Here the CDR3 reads CASSQDSMEGEKLFF. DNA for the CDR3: TGTGCCAGCAGCCAAGATTCTATGGAGGGGGAAAAACTGTTTTTT.

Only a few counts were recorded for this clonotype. The chain's CDR3 is CASSFGTPSEQFF. CDR3 in DNA: TGTGCCAGCAGCTTCGGTACCCCAAGTGAGCAGTTCTTC. The chain couples TRBV7-9 to TRBJ2-1; unclear D gene. V was pared by 3 bases and J by 9 bases, with 12 bases between. Germline V gives CDR1 SEHNR, CDR2 FQNEAQ (reference sequence). The CDR3 contains 13 residues. Combining the CDR3 with reference TRBV7-9 and TRBJ2-1 gives the whole variable domain DTGVSQNPRHKITKRGQNVTFRCDPISEHNRLYWYRQTLGQGPEFLTYFQNEAQLEKSRLLSDRFSAERPKGSFSTLEIQRTEQGDSAMYLCASSFGTPSEQFFGPGTRLTVL.

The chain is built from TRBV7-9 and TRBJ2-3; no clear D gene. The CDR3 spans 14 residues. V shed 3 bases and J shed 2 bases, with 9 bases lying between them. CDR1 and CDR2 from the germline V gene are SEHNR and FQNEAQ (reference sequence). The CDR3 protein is CASSFIIDTDTQYF. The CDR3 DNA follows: TGTGCCAGCAGCTTTATTATCGACACAGATACGCAGTATTTT. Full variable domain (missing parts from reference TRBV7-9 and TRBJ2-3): DTGVSQNPRHKITKRGQNVTFRCDPISEHNRLYWYRQTLGQGPEFLTYFQNEAQLEKSRLLSDRFSAERPKGSFSTLEIQRTEQGDSAMYLCASSFIIDTDTQYFGPGTRLTVL.

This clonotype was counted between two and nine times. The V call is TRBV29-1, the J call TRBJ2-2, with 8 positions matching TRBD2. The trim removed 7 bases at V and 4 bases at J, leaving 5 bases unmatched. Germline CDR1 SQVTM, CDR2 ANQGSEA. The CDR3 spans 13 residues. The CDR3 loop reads CSAQREPTGELFF. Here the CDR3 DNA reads TGCAGCGCCCAGCGGGAGCCCACCGGGGAGCTGTTTTTT.

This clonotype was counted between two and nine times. This chain's CDR3 is CASSQGRHGLAGANVLTF. The CDR3 nucleotides are TGCGCCAGCAGCCAAGGGCGGCACGGCCTGGCTGGGGCCAACGTCCTGACTTTC. The V gene is TRBV4-1, the J gene TRBJ2-6; no reliable D call. This CDR3 contains 18 residues. V was cut by 1 base and J by 2 bases, with 15 bases left in between. Germline lookup yields CDR1 MGHRA and CDR2 YSYEKL.

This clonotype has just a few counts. This CDR3 reads CASSGDGAGVDHEQFF. The CDR3 bases are TGTGCCAGCAGTGGGGACGGGGCGGGAGTGGATCATGAGCAGTTCTTC. The chain uses TRBV25-1 and TRBJ2-1; 7 bases map to TRBD2. Germline CDR1 MGHDK, CDR2 SYGVNS. The V gene end was trimmed by 4 bases and the J gene end by 8 bases; junction bases not matched to a gene: 14. The CDR3 consists of 16 residues.

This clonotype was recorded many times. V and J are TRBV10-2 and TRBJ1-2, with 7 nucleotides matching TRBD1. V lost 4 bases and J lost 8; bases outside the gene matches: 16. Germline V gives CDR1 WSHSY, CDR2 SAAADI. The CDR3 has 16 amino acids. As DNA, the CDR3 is TGCGCCAGCAGTGGCGGGGACAGCCCACTAGGACGCGGCTACACCTTC. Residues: CASSGGDSPLGRGYTF.

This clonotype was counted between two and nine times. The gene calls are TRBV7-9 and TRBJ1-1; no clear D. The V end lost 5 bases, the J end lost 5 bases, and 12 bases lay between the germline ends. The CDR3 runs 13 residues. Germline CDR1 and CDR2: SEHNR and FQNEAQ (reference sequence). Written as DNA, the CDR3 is TGTGCCAGCAGCCTCTCCGTACGAACTGAAGCTTTCTTT. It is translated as CASSLSVRTEAFF.

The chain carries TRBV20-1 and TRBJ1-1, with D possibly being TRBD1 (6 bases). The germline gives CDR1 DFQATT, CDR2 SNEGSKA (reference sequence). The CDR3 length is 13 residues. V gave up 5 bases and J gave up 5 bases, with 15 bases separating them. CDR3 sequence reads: CSADRTVRTEAFF. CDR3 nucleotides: TGCAGTGCTGACAGGACAGTCAGGACTGAAGCTTTCTTT.

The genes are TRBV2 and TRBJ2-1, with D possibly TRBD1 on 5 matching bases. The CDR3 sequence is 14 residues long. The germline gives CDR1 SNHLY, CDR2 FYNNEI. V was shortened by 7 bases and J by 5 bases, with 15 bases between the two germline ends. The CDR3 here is CASTDGAGHNEQFF. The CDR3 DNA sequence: TGTGCCAGCACCGATGGGGCAGGGCACAATGAGCAGTTCTTC.

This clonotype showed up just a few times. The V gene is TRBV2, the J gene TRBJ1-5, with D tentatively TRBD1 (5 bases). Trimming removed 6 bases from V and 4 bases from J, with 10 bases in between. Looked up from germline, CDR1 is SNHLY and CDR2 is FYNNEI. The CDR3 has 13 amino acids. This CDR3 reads CASSGTANQPQHF. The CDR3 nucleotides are TGTGCCAGCAGCGGGACGGCAAATCAGCCCCAGCATTTT.

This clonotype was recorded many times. The CDR3 DNA sequence: TGTGCCAGCACCTGGGGCTCGAGGAACACCGGGGAGCTGTTTTTT. Translating it yields CASTWGSRNTGELFF. V and J are TRBV2 and TRBJ2-2, with D possibly being TRBD1 (5 bases). This CDR3 is built from 15 residues. From germline, CDR1 is SNHLY and CDR2 FYNNEI. V lost 7 bases, J lost 1 base, and 13 bases lay in between.

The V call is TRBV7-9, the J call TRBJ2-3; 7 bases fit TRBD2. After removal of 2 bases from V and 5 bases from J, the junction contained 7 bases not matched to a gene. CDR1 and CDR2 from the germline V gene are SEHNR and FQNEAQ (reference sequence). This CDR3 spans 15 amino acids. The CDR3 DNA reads TGTGCCAGCAGCTTAAGGATCGCGGGAGAAGATACGCAGTATTTT. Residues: CASSLRIAGEDTQYF.

The CDR3, as DNA: TGTGCCAGCAGACCGGGACTAGCGGGAGGTGACTACGAGCAGTACTTC. Protein product: CASRPGLAGGDYEQYF. The genes are TRBV6-6 and TRBJ2-7; 15 positions match TRBD2. CDR1 is MNHNY, CDR2 SVGAGI, per germline (reference sequence). The CDR3 is made up of 16 amino acids. Unmatched junction bases numbered 6, after V lost 6 bases and J lost 3 bases.

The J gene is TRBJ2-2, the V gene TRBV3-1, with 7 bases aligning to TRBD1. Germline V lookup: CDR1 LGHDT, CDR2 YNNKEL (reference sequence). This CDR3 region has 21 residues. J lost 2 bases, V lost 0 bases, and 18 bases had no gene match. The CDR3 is CASSQDRVTAGTALNTGELFF. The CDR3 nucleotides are TGTGCCAGCAGCCAAGATAGAGTCACGGCCGGGACAGCACTTAACACCGGGGAGCTGTTTTTT.

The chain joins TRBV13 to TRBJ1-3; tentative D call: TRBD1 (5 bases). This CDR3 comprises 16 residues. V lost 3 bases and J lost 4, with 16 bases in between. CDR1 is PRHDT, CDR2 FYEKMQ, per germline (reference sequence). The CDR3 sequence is CASSLGTGTAGNTIYF. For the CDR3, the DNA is TGTGCCAGCAGCTTGGGGACCGGGACTGCAGGAAACACCATATATTTT.

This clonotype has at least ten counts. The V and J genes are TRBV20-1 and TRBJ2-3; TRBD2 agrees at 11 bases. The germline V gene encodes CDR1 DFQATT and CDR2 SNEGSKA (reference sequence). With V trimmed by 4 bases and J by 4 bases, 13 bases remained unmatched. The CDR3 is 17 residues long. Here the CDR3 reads CSAINLMGLADPDTQYF. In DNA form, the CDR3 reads TGCAGTGCTATCAATCTGATGGGACTAGCGGACCCAGATACGCAGTATTTT.

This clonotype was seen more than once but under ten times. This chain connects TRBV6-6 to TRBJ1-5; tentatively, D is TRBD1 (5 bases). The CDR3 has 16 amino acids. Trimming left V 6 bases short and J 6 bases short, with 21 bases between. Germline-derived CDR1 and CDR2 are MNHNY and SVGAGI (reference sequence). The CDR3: CASRPDGTAIPQPQHF. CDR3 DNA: TGTGCCAGCAGACCAGACGGGACCGCGATTCCTCAGCCCCAGCATTTT.

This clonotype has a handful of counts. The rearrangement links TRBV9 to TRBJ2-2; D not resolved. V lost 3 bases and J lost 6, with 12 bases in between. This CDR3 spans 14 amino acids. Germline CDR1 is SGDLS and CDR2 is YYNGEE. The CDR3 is CASSDGSHPGELFF. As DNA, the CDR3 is TGTGCCAGCAGCGACGGCAGCCATCCCGGGGAGCTGTTTTTT. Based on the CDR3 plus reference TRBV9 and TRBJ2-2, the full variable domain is DSGVTQTPKHLITATGQRVTLRCSPRSGDLSVYWYQQSLDQGLQFLIQYYNGEERAKGNILERFSAQQFPDLHSELNLSSLELGDSALYFCASSDGSHPGELFFGEGSRLTVL.

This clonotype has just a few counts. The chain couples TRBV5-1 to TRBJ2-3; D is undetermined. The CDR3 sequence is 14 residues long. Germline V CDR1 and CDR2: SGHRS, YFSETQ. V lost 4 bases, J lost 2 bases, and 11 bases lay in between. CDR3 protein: CASSKRGDTDTQYF. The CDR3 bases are TGCGCCAGCAGCAAGAGAGGAGACACAGATACGCAGTATTTT.

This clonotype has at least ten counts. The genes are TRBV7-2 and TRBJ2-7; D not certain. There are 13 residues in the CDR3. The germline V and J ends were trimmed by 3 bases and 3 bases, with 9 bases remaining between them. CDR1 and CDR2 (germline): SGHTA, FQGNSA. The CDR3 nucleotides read TGTGCCAGCAGCTTTTTCAAGGACTACGAGCAGTACTTC. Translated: CASSFFKDYEQYF.